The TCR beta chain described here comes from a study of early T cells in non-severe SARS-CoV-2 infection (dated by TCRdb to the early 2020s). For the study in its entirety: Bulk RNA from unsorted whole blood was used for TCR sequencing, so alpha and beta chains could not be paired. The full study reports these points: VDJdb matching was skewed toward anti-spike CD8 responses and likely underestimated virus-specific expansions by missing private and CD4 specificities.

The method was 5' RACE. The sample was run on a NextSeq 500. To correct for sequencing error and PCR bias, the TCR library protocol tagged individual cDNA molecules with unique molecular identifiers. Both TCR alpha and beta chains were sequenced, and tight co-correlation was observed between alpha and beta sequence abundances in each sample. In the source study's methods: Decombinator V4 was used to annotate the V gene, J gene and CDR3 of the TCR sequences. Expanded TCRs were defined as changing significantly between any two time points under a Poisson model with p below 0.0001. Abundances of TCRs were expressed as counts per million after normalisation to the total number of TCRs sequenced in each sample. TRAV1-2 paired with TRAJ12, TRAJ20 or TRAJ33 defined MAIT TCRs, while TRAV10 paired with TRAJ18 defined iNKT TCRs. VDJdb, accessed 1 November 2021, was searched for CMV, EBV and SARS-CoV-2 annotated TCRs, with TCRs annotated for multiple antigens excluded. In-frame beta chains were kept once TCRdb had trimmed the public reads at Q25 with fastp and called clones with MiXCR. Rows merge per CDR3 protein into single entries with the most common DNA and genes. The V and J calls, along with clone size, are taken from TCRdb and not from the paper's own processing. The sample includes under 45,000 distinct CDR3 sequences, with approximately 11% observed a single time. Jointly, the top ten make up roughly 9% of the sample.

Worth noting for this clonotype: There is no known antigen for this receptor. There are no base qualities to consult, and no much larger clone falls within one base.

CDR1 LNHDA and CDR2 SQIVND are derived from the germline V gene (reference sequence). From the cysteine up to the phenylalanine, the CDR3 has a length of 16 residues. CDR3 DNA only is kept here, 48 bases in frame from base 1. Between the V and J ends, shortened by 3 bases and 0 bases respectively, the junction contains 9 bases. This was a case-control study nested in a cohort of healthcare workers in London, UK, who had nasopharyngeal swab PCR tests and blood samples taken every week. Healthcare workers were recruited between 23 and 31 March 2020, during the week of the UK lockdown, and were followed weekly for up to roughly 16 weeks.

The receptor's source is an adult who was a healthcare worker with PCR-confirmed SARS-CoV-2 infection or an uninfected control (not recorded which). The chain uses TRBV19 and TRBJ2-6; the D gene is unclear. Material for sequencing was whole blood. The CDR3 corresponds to CASSIRSSSGANVLTF. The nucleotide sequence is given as TGTGCCAGTAGTATCAGGTCGAGCTCTGGGGCCAACGTCCTGACTTTC.